The rows below give T cell receptor beta chains drawn from one sample of a study of cytomegalovirus exposure and HLA in healthy donors. The assay was immunoSEQ multiplex PCR, and TCRdb's table has in-frame clones only and misses some. Among about 89,000 clones listed, roughly three quarters were seen once. The sequenced sample consisted of PBMCs. The receptors shown here come from a male donor in good health and CMV-seronegative. Both conserved end residues are part of each CDR3. Each record gives: CDR3 protein, CDR3 DNA, J gene, D gene, V gene, clone size. D genes are given only for firm matches. Part of the rows lack a size; the others show once, few, many or a class for expanded clones.

CASSLSGGYNEQFF | TGTGCCAGCAGTTTAAGCGGGGGCTACAATGAGCAGTTCTTC | TRBJ2-1 | TRBD2 | TRBV27 | once
CAIRGGRTGKETQYF | TGTGCCATCAGGGGGGGCCGGACAGGGAAAGAGACCCAGTACTTC | TRBJ2-5 | TRBD1 | TRBV10-3 | few
CASSFPTGGLDEQYF | TGTGCCAGCAGTTTCCCCACAGGGGGCCTGGACGAGCAGTACTTC | TRBJ2-7 | TRBD1 | TRBV28 | -
CASSSQTAGLGANVLTF | TGTGCCAGCAGCTCTCAGACGGCGGGGCTAGGGGCCAACGTCCTGACTTTC | TRBJ2-6 | - | TRBV9 | few
CASSDRGEEKLFF | TGTGCCAGCAGCGACAGGGGGGAAGAAAAACTGTTTTTT | TRBJ1-4 | TRBD1 | TRBV6-6 | once
CASSPRWLAGSRNTGELFF | TGTGCCAGCAGCCCCCGTTGGCTAGCGGGATCGAGAAACACCGGGGAGCTGTTTTTT | TRBJ2-2 | TRBD2 | TRBV27 | -
CASSLGTEETQYF | TGTGCCAGCAGCTTAGGGACAGAAGAGACCCAGTACTTC | TRBJ2-5 | - | TRBV7-2 | few
CASSDRLAGANVLTF | TGTGCCAGCAGCGACAGACTAGCTGGGGCCAACGTCCTGACTTTC | TRBJ2-6 | - | TRBV6-5 | few
CASGRATDTQYF | TGTGCCAGCGGGAGGGCCACAGATACGCAGTATTTT | TRBJ2-3 | TRBD2 | TRBV6-1 | -
CASSATSTKGYEQYF | TGTGCCAGCAGCGCAACTAGCACAAAGGGCTACGAGCAGTACTTC | TRBJ2-7 | - | TRBV5-4 | -
CASSPIPGTRSSYNSPLHF | TGTGCCAGCAGTCCAATCCCAGGAACTAGGAGCTCCTATAATTCACCCCTCCACTTT | TRBJ1-6 | - | TRBV5-6 | -
CASSLGRTTTSTDTQYF | TGTGCCAGCAGTTTAGGCCGCACGACTACTAGCACAGATACGCAGTATTTT | TRBJ2-3 | - | TRBV28 | once
CASSQAGGQGVTDTQYF | TGCGCCAGCAGCCAAGCTGGGGGACAGGGAGTCACAGATACGCAGTATTTT | TRBJ2-3 | TRBD1 | TRBV4-3 | -
CASSGLLGTDTQYF | TGTGCCAGCAGCGGACTCCTCGGCACAGATACGCAGTATTTT | TRBJ2-3 | - | TRBV5-8 | -
CASSLKGDGYTF | TGTGCCAGCAGCTTAAAAGGGGATGGCTACACCTTC | TRBJ1-2 | - | TRBV7-8 | -
CASSQDKRGYYEQYF | TGCGCCAGCAGCCAAGATAAGCGGGGGTACTACGAGCAGTACTTC | TRBJ2-7 | TRBD2 | TRBV4-3 | -
CALGGTEAFF | TGTGCCCTCGGGGGCACTGAAGCTTTCTTT | TRBJ1-1 | - | TRBV7-2 | -
CASTPGQGRSKNIQYF | TGTGCCAGCACCCCGGGACAGGGGCGTTCTAAAAACATTCAGTACTTC | TRBJ2-4 | TRBD1 | TRBV2 | -
CASSPRGVGRPSTDTQYF | TGTGCCAGCAGCCCCCGCGGGGTGGGGAGACCTAGCACAGATACGCAGTATTTT | TRBJ2-3 | - | TRBV21-1 | once
CASSIRGPPYEQYF | TGTGCCAGTAGTATCAGGGGCCCCCCCTACGAGCAGTACTTC | TRBJ2-7 | - | TRBV19 | few
CASSNSGETQYF | TGTGCCAGTAGTAACTCGGGGGAGACCCAGTACTTC | TRBJ2-5 | - | TRBV19 | -
CAWSVPGTGAYGYTF | TGTGCCTGGAGTGTACCGGGGACAGGGGCGTATGGCTACACCTTC | TRBJ1-2 | TRBD1 | TRBV30 | -
CASSEPRGAPDDEKLFF | TGTGCCAGCAGTGAGCCTCGCGGGGCGCCTGACGATGAAAAACTGTTTTTT | TRBJ1-4 | - | TRBV6-1 | -
CATSTLREMNTEAFF | TGTGCCACCAGCACCCTGAGAGAGATGAACACTGAAGCTTTCTTT | TRBJ1-1 | - | TRBV15 | -
CASSLAFQSPSNTEAFF | TGTGCCAGCAGCTTAGCCTTCCAAAGCCCTTCGAACACTGAAGCTTTCTTT | TRBJ1-1 | - | TRBV7-8 | -
CASSPANQGVDKNIQYF | TGTGCCAGCTCACCTGCCAATCAGGGGGTAGACAAAAACATTCAGTACTTC | TRBJ2-4 | TRBD1 | TRBV18 | -
CASSVVSGTEAFF | TGTGCCAGCAGCGTAGTATCGGGAACTGAAGCTTTCTTT | TRBJ1-1 | - | TRBV9 | -
CSVVQGSSGANVLTF | TGCAGCGTGGTGCAGGGGAGCTCTGGGGCCAACGTCCTGACTTTC | TRBJ2-6 | - | TRBV29-1 | few
CASSPRRGLYSGANVLTF | TGTGCCAGCAGCCCGCGGCGAGGGTTATACTCTGGGGCCAACGTCCTGACTTTC | TRBJ2-6 | - | TRBV9 | -
CASSSGYEQYF | TGTGCCAGCTCGTCAGGCTACGAGCAGTACTTC | TRBJ2-7 | - | TRBV18 | once
CASSQGLADQETQYF | TGCGCCAGCAGCCAGGGACTTGCGGACCAAGAGACCCAGTACTTC | TRBJ2-5 | - | TRBV4-3 | -
CASSLLSGFGTGELFF | TGTGCCAGCAGCTTATTATCAGGGTTTGGCACCGGGGAGCTGTTTTTT | TRBJ2-2 | - | TRBV11-2 | once
CASSLRLGGASTDTQYF | TGTGCCAGCAGCCTTAGGTTAGGGGGGGCGAGCACAGATACGCAGTATTTT | TRBJ2-3 | - | TRBV7-2 | -